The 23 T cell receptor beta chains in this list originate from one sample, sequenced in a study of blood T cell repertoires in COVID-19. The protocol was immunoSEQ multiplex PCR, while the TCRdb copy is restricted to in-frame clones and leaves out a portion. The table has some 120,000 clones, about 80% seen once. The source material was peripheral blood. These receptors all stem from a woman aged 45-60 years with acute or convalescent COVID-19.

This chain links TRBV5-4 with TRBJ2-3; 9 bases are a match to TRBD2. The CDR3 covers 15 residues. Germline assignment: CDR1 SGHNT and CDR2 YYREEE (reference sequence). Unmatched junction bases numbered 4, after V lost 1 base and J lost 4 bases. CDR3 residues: CASSLLRGGSDTQYF. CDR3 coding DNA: TGTGCCAGCAGCTTGTTGCGGGGGGGCTCAGATACGCAGTATTTT.

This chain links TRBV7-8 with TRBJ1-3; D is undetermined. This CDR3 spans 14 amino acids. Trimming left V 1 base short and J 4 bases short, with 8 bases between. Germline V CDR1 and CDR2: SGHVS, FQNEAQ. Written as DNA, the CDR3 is TGTGCCAGCAGCTTAGTGGCGGCCGGAAACACCATATATTTT. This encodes CASSLVAAGNTIYF.

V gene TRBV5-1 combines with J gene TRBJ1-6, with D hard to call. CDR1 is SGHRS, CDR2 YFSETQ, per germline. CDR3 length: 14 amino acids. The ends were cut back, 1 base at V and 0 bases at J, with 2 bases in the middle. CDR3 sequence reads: CASSLRSYNSPLHF. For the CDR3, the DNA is TGCGCCAGCAGCTTGCGCTCCTATAATTCACCCCTCCACTTT.

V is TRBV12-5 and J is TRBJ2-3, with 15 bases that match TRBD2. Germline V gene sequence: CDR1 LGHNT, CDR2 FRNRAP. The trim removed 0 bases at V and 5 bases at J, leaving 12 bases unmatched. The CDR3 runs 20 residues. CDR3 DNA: TGTGCTAGTGGTTTGGTCGGACTAGCGGGGGGGAGAGGAGAGCAAGATACGCAGTATTTT. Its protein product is CASGLVGLAGGRGEQDTQYF.

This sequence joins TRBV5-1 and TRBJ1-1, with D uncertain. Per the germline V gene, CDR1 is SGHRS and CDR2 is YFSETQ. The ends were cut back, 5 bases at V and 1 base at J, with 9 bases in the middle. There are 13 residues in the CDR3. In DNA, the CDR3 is TGCGCCAGCAGGCTTGAGGCGAACACTGAAGCTTTCTTT. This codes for CASRLEANTEAFF.

In DNA form, the CDR3 reads TGTGCCAGCAGTCGGCCCATGGGACTAGCGTATAATGAGCAGTTCTTC. Residues: CASSRPMGLAYNEQFF. The V and J genes are TRBV6-2 or TRBV6-3 and TRBJ2-1; 10 bases agree with TRBD2. Unmatched junction bases numbered 11, after V lost 5 bases and J lost 7 bases. This CDR3 spans 16 amino acids. Germline loops: CDR1 MNHEY, CDR2 SVGEGT.

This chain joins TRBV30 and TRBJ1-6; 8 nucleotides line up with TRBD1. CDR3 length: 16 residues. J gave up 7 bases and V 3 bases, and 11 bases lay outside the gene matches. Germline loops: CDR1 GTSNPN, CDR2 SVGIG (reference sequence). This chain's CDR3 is CAWREIGQGWNSPLHF. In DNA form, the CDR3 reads TGTGCCTGGAGAGAAATCGGACAGGGATGGAATTCACCCCTCCACTTT.

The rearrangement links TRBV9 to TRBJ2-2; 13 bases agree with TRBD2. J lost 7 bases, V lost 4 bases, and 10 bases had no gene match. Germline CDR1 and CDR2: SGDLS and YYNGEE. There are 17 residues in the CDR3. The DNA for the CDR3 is TGTGCCAGCAGCAAAGCCCTGGGACTAGCGGGGATCGGGGAGCTGTTTTTT. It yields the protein CASSKALGLAGIGELFF.

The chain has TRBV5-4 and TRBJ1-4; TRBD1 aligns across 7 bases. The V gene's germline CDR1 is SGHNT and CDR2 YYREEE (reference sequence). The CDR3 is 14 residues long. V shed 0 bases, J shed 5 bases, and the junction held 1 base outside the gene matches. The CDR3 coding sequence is TGTGCCAGCAGCTTGGAACAGGGGAATGAAAAACTGTTTTTT. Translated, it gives CASSLEQGNEKLFF. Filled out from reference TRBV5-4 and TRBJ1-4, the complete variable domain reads ETGVTQSPTHLIKTRGQQVTLRCSSQSGHNTVSWYQQALGQGPQFIFQYYREEENGRGNFPPRFSGLQFPNYSSELNVNALELDDSALYLCASSLEQGNEKLFFGSGTQLSVL.

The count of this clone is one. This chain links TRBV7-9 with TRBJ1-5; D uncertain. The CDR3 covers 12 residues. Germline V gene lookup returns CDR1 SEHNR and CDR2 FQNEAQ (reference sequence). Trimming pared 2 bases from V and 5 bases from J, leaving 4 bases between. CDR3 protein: CASSLPDQPQHF. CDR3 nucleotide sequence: TGTGCCAGCAGCTTACCAGATCAGCCCCAGCATTTT. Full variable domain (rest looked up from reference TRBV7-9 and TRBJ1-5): DTGVSQNPRHKITKRGQNVTFRCDPISEHNRLYWYRQTLGQGPEFLTYFQNEAQLEKSRLLSDRFSAERPKGSFSTLEIQRTEQGDSAMYLCASSLPDQPQHFGDGTRLSIL.

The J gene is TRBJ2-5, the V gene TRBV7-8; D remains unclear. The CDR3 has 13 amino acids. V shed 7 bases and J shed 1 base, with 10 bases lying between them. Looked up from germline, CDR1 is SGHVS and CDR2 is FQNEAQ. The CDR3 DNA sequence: TGTGCCAGCACCAAATCATTCCAAGAGACCCAGTACTTC. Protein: CASTKSFQETQYF.

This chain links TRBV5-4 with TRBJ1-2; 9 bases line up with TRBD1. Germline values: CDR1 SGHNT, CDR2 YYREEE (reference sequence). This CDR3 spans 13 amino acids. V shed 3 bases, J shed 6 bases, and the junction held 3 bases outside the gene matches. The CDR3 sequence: CASSSGQGNGYTF. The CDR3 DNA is TGTGCCAGCAGCTCAGGACAGGGGAATGGCTACACCTTC.

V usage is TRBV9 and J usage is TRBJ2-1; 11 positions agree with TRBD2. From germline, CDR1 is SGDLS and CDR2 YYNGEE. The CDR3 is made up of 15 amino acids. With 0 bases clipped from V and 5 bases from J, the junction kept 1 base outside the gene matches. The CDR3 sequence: CASSVVGLADNEQFF. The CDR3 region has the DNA TGTGCCAGCAGCGTAGTGGGACTAGCGGACAATGAGCAGTTCTTC.

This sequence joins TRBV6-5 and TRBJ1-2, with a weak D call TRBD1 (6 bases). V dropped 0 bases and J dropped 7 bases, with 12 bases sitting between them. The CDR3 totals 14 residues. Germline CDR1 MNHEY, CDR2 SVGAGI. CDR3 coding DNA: TGTGCCAGCAGTTACTCACAGGGTCTCGGTGGCTACACCTTC. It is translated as CASSYSQGLGGYTF.

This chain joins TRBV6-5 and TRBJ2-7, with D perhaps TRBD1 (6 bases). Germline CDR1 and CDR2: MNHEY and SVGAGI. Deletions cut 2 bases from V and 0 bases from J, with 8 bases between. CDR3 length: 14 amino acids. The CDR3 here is CASSYRGSSYEQYF. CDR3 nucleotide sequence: TGTGCCAGCAGTTACAGGGGGAGCTCCTACGAGCAGTACTTC.

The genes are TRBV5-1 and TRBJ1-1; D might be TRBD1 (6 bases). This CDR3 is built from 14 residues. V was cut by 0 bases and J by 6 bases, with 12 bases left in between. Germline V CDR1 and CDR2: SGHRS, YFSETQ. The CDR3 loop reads CASSLAQGTSEAFF. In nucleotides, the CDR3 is TGCGCCAGCAGCTTGGCTCAGGGGACCTCTGAAGCTTTCTTT.

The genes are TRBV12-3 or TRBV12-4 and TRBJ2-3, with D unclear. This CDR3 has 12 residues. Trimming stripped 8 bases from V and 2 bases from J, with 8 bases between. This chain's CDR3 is CASQAYTDTQYF. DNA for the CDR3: TGTGCCAGCCAGGCTTACACAGATACGCAGTATTTT.

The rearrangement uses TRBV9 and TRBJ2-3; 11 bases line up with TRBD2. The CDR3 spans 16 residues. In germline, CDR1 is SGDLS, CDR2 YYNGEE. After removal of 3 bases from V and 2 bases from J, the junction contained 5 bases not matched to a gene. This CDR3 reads CASSAPGLAVTDTQYF. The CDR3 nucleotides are TGTGCCAGCAGCGCGCCGGGACTAGCGGTCACAGATACGCAGTATTTT.

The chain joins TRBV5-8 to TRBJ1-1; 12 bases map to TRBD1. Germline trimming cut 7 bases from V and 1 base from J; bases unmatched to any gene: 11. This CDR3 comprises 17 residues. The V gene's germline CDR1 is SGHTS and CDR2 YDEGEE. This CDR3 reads CASSLGTGGFENTEAFF. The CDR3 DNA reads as TGTGCCAGCTCCCTCGGGACAGGGGGCTTCGAGAACACTGAAGCTTTCTTT.

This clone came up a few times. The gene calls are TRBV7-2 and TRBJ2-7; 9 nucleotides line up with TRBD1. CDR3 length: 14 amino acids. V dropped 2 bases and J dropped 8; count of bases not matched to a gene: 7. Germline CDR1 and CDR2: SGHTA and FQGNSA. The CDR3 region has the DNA TGTGCCAGCAGCTTACTGACAGGGGGTCGGCAGCAGTACTTC. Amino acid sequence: CASSLLTGGRQQYF.

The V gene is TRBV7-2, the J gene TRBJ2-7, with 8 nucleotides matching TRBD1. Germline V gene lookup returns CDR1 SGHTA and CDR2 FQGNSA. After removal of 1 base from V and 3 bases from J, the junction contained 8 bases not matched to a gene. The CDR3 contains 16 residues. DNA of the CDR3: TGTGCCAGCAGCTTAGTTGCGGCAGGGGGCTTCTACGAGCAGTACTTC. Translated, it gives CASSLVAAGGFYEQYF.

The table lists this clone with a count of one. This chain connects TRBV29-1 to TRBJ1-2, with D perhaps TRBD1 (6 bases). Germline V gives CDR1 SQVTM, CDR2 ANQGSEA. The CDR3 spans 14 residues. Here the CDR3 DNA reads TGCACCACCACAGCACAGGGAAGCCCCTCTGGCTACACCTTC. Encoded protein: CTTTAQGSPSGYTF.

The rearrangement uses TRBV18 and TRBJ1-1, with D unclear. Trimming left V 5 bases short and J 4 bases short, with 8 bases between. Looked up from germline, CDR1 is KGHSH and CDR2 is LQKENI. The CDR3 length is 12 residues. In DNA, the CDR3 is TGTGCCAGCTCAGCGACATTCACTGAAGCTTTCTTT. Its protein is CASSATFTEAFF.